This TCR beta chain was sequenced during a study of blood T cell repertoires in COVID-19. Across the study: Material from acute and convalescent COVID-19 was sourced from the United States, Italy and Spain. From T cells, B-cell-depleted T cells, or PBMCs came the material, which was cDNA or gDNA.

Original data processing: From reference gene primer amplification, estimates of nucleated cell counts were derived. Sequencing used immunoSEQ multiplex PCR; TCRdb keeps in-frame clones, though not all of them. That table is the source of V, J and clone size, and D and trimming were worked out from the DNA. The sample carries 200,000 to 250,000 clones, approximately 83% recorded once. The sample consisted of peripheral blood. The receptor was isolated from a woman aged 25-40 years who had recovered from COVID-19.

The CDR3 sequence is CASSYSSGGYEQYF. CDR3 DNA: TGTGCCAGCAGTTACTCTAGCGGGGGCTACGAGCAGTACTTC. The genes are TRBV6-5 and TRBJ2-7; TRBD2 aligns across 9 bases. CDR3 length: 14 amino acids. Germline CDR1 MNHEY, CDR2 SVGAGI. Germline trimming cut 0 bases from V and 3 bases from J; bases unmatched to any gene: 0.